These T cell receptor beta chains were read from a single sample in a study of shared clonotypes between healthy human individuals. Assay used: immunoSEQ multiplex PCR; TCRdb lists only in-frame clones, some missing. This sample has about a million clones, with about 80% found just once. Sequenced material: memory CD4+ T cells from PBMCs. The receptor source for this set is a man between 18 and 29 years old in good health. Some clones in this sample may be carry-over from other donors' samples. CDR3s include the opening cysteine and the closing phenylalanine or tryptophan. D genes are given only for firm matches. Rows may omit the clone size; those that give it use once, few, many or a size class.

V gene	J gene	D gene	clone size	CDR3 DNA	CDR3 protein
TRBV7-8	TRBJ1-2	.	.	TGTGCCAGCAGCTTAGCCGGCCAGACTAACTATGGCTACACCTTC	CASSLAGQTNYGYTF
TRBV11-3	TRBJ2-1	.	.	TGTGCCAGCAGCTTAGTAGGGGCTTACAATGAGCAGTTCTTC	CASSLVGAYNEQFF
TRBV5-1	TRBJ2-2	TRBD2	.	TGCGCCAGCAGCCCGAGGAGCGGGAGGCGAACCGGGGAGCTGTTTTTT	CASSPRSGRRTGELFF
TRBV18	TRBJ1-1	TRBD1	.	TGTGCCAGCTCACCACCTCGGCAGGGGGCAAGAAGAACTGAAGCTTTCTTT	CASSPPRQGARRTEAFF
TRBV6-5	TRBJ2-7	TRBD2	.	TGTGCCAGCAGCAGGACTAGCGGAACCTACGAGCAGTACTTC	CASSRTSGTYEQYF
TRBV5-4	TRBJ2-2	TRBD1	.	TGTGCCAGCAGCTTAGGGGGCGTCACCGGGGAGCTGTTTTTT	CASSLGGVTGELFF
TRBV5-6	TRBJ1-4	.	.	TGTGCCAGCAGCTTGGCGGAGGGTGAAAAACTGTTTTTT	CASSLAEGEKLFF
TRBV2	TRBJ2-1	.	.	TGTGCCAGCAGGGAGACTAGCTCCTACAATGAGCAGTTCTTC	CASRETSSYNEQFF
TRBV4-3	TRBJ2-4	.	.	TGCGCCAGCAGCCAAGAGGGGACTTCTAAAAACATTCAGTACTTC	CASSQEGTSKNIQYF
TRBV7-2	TRBJ2-7	TRBD2	few	TGTGCCAGCAGCCTTAGAGCGGGGGGCTGGCCGGGAGGGAGTTACGAGCAGTACTTC	CASSLRAGGWPGGSYEQYF
TRBV9	TRBJ2-1	TRBD2	.	TGTGCCAGCAGCGTAGCATGGACTAGGTCCAATGAGCAGTTCTTC	CASSVAWTRSNEQFF
TRBV28	TRBJ2-2	TRBD2	.	TGTGCCAGCAGTTCTCCGACTAGCGGGAACACCGGGGAGCTGTTTTTT	CASSSPTSGNTGELFF
TRBV5-6	TRBJ2-5	.	.	TGTGCCAGCAGCCCAGACACAAGACAAGAGACCCAGTACTTC	CASSPDTRQETQYF
TRBV6-6	TRBJ1-5	.	.	TGTGCCAGCGTTCCTACAGGAGGGGCCAATCAGCCCCAGCATTTT	CASVPTGGANQPQHF
TRBV28	TRBJ1-2	.	.	TGTGCCAGCTACCGGGATCAAGGAAGGGGCTACACCTTC	CASYRDQGRGYTF
TRBV6-6	TRBJ2-7	.	.	TGTGCCAGCAAGCGTGAGGCCTACGAGCAGTACTTC	CASKREAYEQYF
TRBV7-9	TRBJ2-3	.	.	TGTGCCAGCAGCTTAGTTCCAGATACGCAGTATTTT	CASSLVPDTQYF
TRBV7-2	TRBJ2-6	TRBD2	.	TGTGCCAGCAGCTTAGTTTCGGCGGGAGGGCCGTTCGGGGCCAACGTCCTGACTTTC	CASSLVSAGGPFGANVLTF
TRBV7-3	TRBJ1-1	.	.	TGTGCCAGCAGCTTAGCCGGGGCCGGAGTAGCTTTCTTT	CASSLAGAGVAFF
TRBV19	TRBJ1-1	.	.	TGTGCCAGTGCCGGGTTGACTGAAGCTTTCTTT	CASAGLTEAFF
TRBV7-3	TRBJ2-7	TRBD1	.	TGTGCCAGCAGTCCGGACAGGGGCCGATACGAGCAGTACTTC	CASSPDRGRYEQYF
TRBV19	TRBJ2-1	TRBD1	once	TGTGCCAGTAGTAAACAGGGGGCCTACAATGAGCAGTTCTTC	CASSKQGAYNEQFF
TRBV28	TRBJ2-5	TRBD1	.	TGTGCCAGCAGTTCCCCCTCGGACAGGGGAGAAGAGACCCAGTACTTC	CASSSPSDRGEETQYF
TRBV2	TRBJ2-3	.	once	TGTGCCAGCAGTGAGCGGAAATACACAGATACGCAGTATTTT	CASSERKYTDTQYF
TRBV11-2	TRBJ2-1	.	.	TGTGCCAGCAGCTTAGGCCGAAACAATGAGCAGTTCTTC	CASSLGRNNEQFF
TRBV4-2	TRBJ1-2	.	.	TGTGCCAGCGTCGGGGGCGGGAGGCGAGCATATGGCTACACCTTC	CASVGGGRRAYGYTF
TRBV9	TRBJ2-5	.	.	TGTGCCAGCAGCGTAGCCCCAGGTCAACAGACCCAGTACTTC	CASSVAPGQQTQYF
TRBV5-4	TRBJ1-4	.	.	TGTGCCAGCAGCGGAGACCGGTTCAATGAAAAACTGTTTTTT	CASSGDRFNEKLFF